A selection of T cell receptor beta chains follows, all from one sample in a study of shared T cell receptors in the human thymus. Profiled with immunoSEQ multiplex PCR; TCRdb holds only in-frame clones, not every one. In the table there are about 660,000 clones, over 75% of which are singletons. Another study also made use of these data, one on human thymus T cells.

What was sequenced was thymocytes. The receptor set was obtained from a boy less than two years old with a congenital heart defect. CDR3s leave out the opening cysteine and the closing phenylalanine or tryptophan.

CDR3 | J | V
ATSPGDGRGPYEQY | TRBJ2-7 | TRBV15
ASSQGVQGPYEQY | TRBJ2-7 | TRBV4-3
ASSPILAWTPKLSTDTQY | TRBJ2-3 | TRBV7-8
AWSVGNRSQETQY | TRBJ2-5 | TRBV30
ASSLAAGGWTGELF | TRBJ2-2 | TRBV5-1
ASSSIRQERDEKLF | TRBJ1-4 | TRBV5-6
ASSLVPRQDNQPQH | TRBJ1-5 | TRBV5-8
ASSGGGGSYEQY | TRBJ2-7 | TRBV5-4
ASSLDVRRGSYEQY | TRBJ2-7 | TRBV5-8
ASSSNTEAF | TRBJ1-1 | TRBV28
ASSTSGITDTQY | TRBJ2-3 | TRBV18
ASSFTPRDSLYGYT | TRBJ1-2 | TRBV27
ASSSKRDRSNQPQH | TRBJ1-5 | TRBV5-6
ASSLLLRGSGANVLT | TRBJ2-6 | TRBV27
ASSPQAGYNEQF | TRBJ2-1 | TRBV6-5
SVVRGGRTSGSTDTQY | TRBJ2-3 | TRBV29-1
ASSPATETSSGEQF | TRBJ2-1 | TRBV5-8
ASSYSIERENSPLH | TRBJ1-6 | TRBV6-5
ASSLGEVQLHTEAF | TRBJ1-1 | TRBV28
ASQTEAWGSGAYEQY | TRBJ2-7 | TRBV2
ASSRLGGVDEQF | TRBJ2-1 | TRBV5-1
ASSRKAGSGTDTQY | TRBJ2-3 | TRBV4-3
ASSYSGASHNEQF | TRBJ2-1 | TRBV6-5
ASSPDRGYEQY | TRBJ2-7 | TRBV25-1
ASSPSGTGAGNSPLH | TRBJ1-6 | TRBV4-3
AWSWGSTDTQY | TRBJ2-3 | TRBV30
ASSLLSRNTGELF | TRBJ2-2 | TRBV7-8
ASSPGLAGYNEQF | TRBJ2-1 | TRBV5-1
ASREQGARDEQY | TRBJ2-7 | TRBV10-2
ATEGGPGTSGGRPDTQY | TRBJ2-3 | TRBV4-2
ASSQDGAGNTEAF | TRBJ1-1 | TRBV4-1
AIGGNRDGYT | TRBJ1-2 | TRBV10-3
ASSLAMDEQF | TRBJ2-1 | TRBV5-5
ASGIQGPGYEQY | TRBJ2-7 | TRBV2
ASSGHRVHEQF | TRBJ2-1 | TRBV2
ASSDYGLAGGEPYEQY | TRBJ2-7 | TRBV6-4
ASSQDRYRVSYEQY | TRBJ2-7 | TRBV4-1
ASSLERSTEAF | TRBJ1-1 | TRBV5-5
ASSEGSYETQY | TRBJ2-5 | TRBV6-1
ASSTMDTYGYT | TRBJ1-2 | TRBV5-4
ASSLDGGKNTEAF | TRBJ1-1 | TRBV11-3
ASSPTVTGNTIY | TRBJ1-3 | TRBV27
ASSQSLAGDCTDTQY | TRBJ2-3 | TRBV4-1
ASSHRGRIRTEAF | TRBJ1-1 | TRBV16